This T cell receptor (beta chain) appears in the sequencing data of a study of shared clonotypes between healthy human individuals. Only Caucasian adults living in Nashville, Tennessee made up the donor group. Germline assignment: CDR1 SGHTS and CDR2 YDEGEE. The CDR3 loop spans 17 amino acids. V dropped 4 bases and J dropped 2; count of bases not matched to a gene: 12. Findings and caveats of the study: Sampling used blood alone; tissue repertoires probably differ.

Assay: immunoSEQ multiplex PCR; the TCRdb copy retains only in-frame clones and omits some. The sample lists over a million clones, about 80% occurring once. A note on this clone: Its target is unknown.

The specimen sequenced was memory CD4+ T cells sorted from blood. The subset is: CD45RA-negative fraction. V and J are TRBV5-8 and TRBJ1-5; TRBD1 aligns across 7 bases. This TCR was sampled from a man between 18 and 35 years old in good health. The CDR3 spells CASSPGQNLRGNQPQHF. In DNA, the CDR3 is TGTGCCAGCAGCCCGGGACAGAATCTAAGGGGCAATCAGCCCCAGCATTTT.